Sequencing of this TCR beta chain was carried out in a study of vaccination and CD4 T cells after COVID-19 (dated by TCRdb to 2021 to 2024). For context, the study as a whole: Convalescent patients had a positive SARS-CoV-2 result on nasal swab PCR, and of these patients, some ten had mild disease and one had severe disease. The convalescent cohort included six males and four females, with two Hispanic individuals, seven Caucasians, two Asians and one multiracial person. Each participant got two doses of either the Pfizer-BioNTech BNT162b2 vaccine (n=8) or the Moderna mRNA-1273 vaccine (n=2). Post-COVID blood samples were collected from convalescent patients a median of around 96 days after diagnosis, with a range of about 30 to 180 days. Post-vaccine blood samples were collected a median of about 72 days after the second vaccine dose, ranging from about 14 to 241 days. The cultures were stimulated with overlapping spike peptide pools from SARS-CoV-2 and from the common cold coronaviruses HCoV-NL63, HCoV-OC43 and HCoV-229E. As controls, cultures received a CEFX viral epitope pool (the positive control), an HIV-1 Nef peptide pool (the negative control), or no peptide at all. The spike-specific CD4+ TCR repertoire was compared before and after mRNA vaccination in fewer than eleven COVID-19 convalescent patients and several infection-naive healthy vaccine recipients. Broader findings and caveats from the paper: Relatively few convalescent patients were included in the study, and early timepoints after natural infection were not analyzed. Of the vaccine-specific clones found in convalescent patients, nearly all (304 of 307) were mono-reactive for SARS-CoV-2 spike instead of being cross-reactive with common cold coronaviruses. An increase in the median number of SARS-CoV-2-reactive clonotypes from 20 to 25 after infection to roughly 36 after vaccination was observed, but the change was not found to be significant. Among the post-vaccine SARS-CoV-2-reactive clones in convalescent patients, a median about 87% showed up only after vaccination, which suggests vaccine-specific priming.

The treatment or condition label of this sample denotes: roughly 10-day PBMC culture with coronavirus spike peptide pools or control peptides (ViraFEST assay). To expand antigen-specific T cells with peptide pools and then pick out the expanded clonotypes through TCR sequencing, the study relied on the ViraFEST assay. Positive SARS-CoV-2 PCR tests in the convalescent patients dated from March to December 2020, before Alpha, Beta and Delta variants emerged in the United States. Each well held around 1.9 million PBMCs cultured with around 9 ug/ml peptide pools in IMDM containing about 5% human AB serum and about 10 IU/ml IL-2. Half of the culture medium was replaced with fresh IL-2-containing medium on days 3 and 7. CD4+ T cells were isolated after roughly nine days of culture through negative selection using the EasySep CD4+ T cell isolation kit. Ficoll-Paque Plus gradient centrifugation was used to isolate PBMCs from whole blood, and the isolated PBMCs were then either used fresh or cryopreserved at -140C. In general, triplicate wells were set up for every culture condition.

CDR1 LNHDA and CDR2 SQIVND are derived from the germline V gene (reference sequence). V loses 6 bases at its end and J loses 7 bases; junction bases beyond the gene matches: 8. From its cysteine to its phenylalanine, the CDR3 spans 14 amino acids. CDR3 DNA is the only sequence kept; it has 42 bases, read in frame from the first base. Concerning this clonotype itself: This clone's antigen is unknown. Per-base qualities were not stored, and no clone one base away is much larger.

The method was PCR. DNA from cultured CD4+ T cells underwent TCR sequencing with the Oncomine TCR Beta short-read assay at the Johns Hopkins FTIC core. The QIAamp micro DNA kit was used to extract genomic DNA from the cultured CD4+ T cells. Oncomine TCR Beta libraries from cultured CD4+ T cells were pooled with unique dual indexes and sequenced on an Illumina iSeq 100. The published analysis was carried out like this. Non-productive sequences were removed, and CDR3s not starting with C, not ending with F or W, or shorter than 7 amino acids were discarded. The MANAFEST web application was used to identify antigen-specific clonotypes by comparing peptide-stimulated wells against reference wells and other culture wells. An FDR below 0.05, an odds ratio above 5, and a productive frequency above 0.1% in at least two of three replicate wells were required for clones to be considered positive. Cross-reactive clonotypes were defined as significantly expanded in both SARS-CoV-2 spike wells and at least one common cold coronavirus spike condition. Similarity between CDR3 sequences was evaluated in R version 3.6.1 using Levenshtein distances (stringdist) and unrooted phylogenetic trees (ape). TCRdb itself trimmed the public reads at Q25 with fastp, ran MiXCR and retained productive beta chains. Records with the same CDR3 protein are collapsed into one entry carrying the most frequent genes and DNA. These V and J calls derive from TCRdb rather than the authors' analysis. The sample records more than 15,000 distinct CDR3 sequences, nearly 55% of which are singletons. The top ten hold about a fifth of the sample.

The rearranged segments are TRBV19 and TRBJ2-2, with 7 bases matching TRBD1. This receptor was taken from a human donor who had recovered from COVID-19. The starting material was CD4+ T cells from blood, cultured in vitro, obtained before SARS-CoV-2 vaccination. At the DNA level, the sequence is TGTGCCAGTAGGGAACAGGGGAATAGCGGGGAGCTGTTTTTT. Translation gives CASREQGNSGELFF.